These 22 T cell receptor beta chains share one sample of origin, sequenced in a study of regulatory T cells in long-lasting Graves disease. Noted time point: newly diagnosed GD, antithyroid drugs for less than 3 months. After RNA was extracted from PBMCs, the TCR library was made from it. Both iRepertoire HTBI primers and Arm-PCR of CDR3 regions were used to build the TCR beta libraries. Each CDR3 protein gets one entry after TCRdb re-called the multiplex PCR reads with MiXCR. The sample yields approximately 560,000 distinct CDR3 sequences, approximately 16% seen once. These data were also filed under a second study, of T cells in Graves' hyperthyroidism and ophthalmopathy.

The sequences come from peripheral blood mononuclear cells (PBMCs), collected at new diagnosis, from a patient treated with antithyroid drugs. Receptors were obtained from a man aged 18 to 29 with Graves disease.

This clonotype was seen ten or more times. The gene calls are TRBV28 and TRBJ1-5, with a tentative D call TRBD1 (6 bases). The CDR3 loop spans 15 amino acids. In germline, CDR1 is MDHEN, CDR2 SYDVKM. Trimming removed 3 bases from V and 0 bases from J, with 9 bases in between. This CDR3 is CASSFTGNSNQPQHF. CDR3 DNA: TGTGCCAGCAGTTTTACAGGGAATAGCAATCAGCCCCAGCATTTT.

The chain uses TRBV6-1 and TRBJ2-7; D is perhaps TRBD1 or TRBD2 (5 bases each). CDR3 size: 14 residues. Trimming removed 3 bases at V and 5 bases at J, with 14 bases between. The V gene's germline CDR1 is MNHNS and CDR2 SASEGT. Written as DNA, the CDR3 is TGTGCCAGCAGTGAGCGGGCGACAGTGGACGAGCAGTACTTC. It translates to CASSERATVDEQYF.

The table lists this clonotype with many counts. The CDR3 here is CASSSDSSGANVLTF. The CDR3, as DNA: TGTGCCAGCAGCTCCGACTCCTCTGGGGCCAACGTCCTGACTTTC. The chain joins TRBV7-3 to TRBJ2-6; no definite D call. The germline V gene encodes CDR1 SGHTA and CDR2 FQGTGA. CDR3 length equals 15 residues. Trimming left V 4 bases short and J 0 bases short, with 7 bases between.

This clonotype has only a few counts. The chain uses TRBV27 and TRBJ1-5; TRBD1 aligns across 9 bases. There are 17 residues in the CDR3. In germline, CDR1 is MNHEY, CDR2 SMNVEV (reference sequence). With V trimmed by 0 bases and J by 1 base, 4 bases remained unmatched. In DNA, the CDR3 is TGTGCCAGCAGTTTATCTTACAGGGGGCAAAGCAATCAGCCCCAGCATTTT. Translation: CASSLSYRGQSNQPQHF.

Many counts were recorded for this clonotype. The chain joins TRBV18 to TRBJ1-1; no clear D gene. Trimming pared 6 bases from V and 1 base from J, leaving 9 bases between. The CDR3 totals 13 residues. Looked up from germline, CDR1 is KGHSH and CDR2 is LQKENI. The chain's CDR3 is CASSESGNTEAFF. The DNA for the CDR3 is TGTGCCAGCTCCGAGTCCGGGAACACTGAAGCTTTCTTT.

The chain links TRBV4-1 to TRBJ1-3; D may be TRBD1 (5 bases). Trimming took off 3 bases at V and 0 bases at J, with 12 bases between the two ends. The CDR3 covers 16 residues. The germline CDR1 and CDR2 sequences are MGHRA and YSYEKL. The CDR3 reads CASSQTESFSGNTIYF. The CDR3 nucleotides are TGCGCCAGCAGCCAGACAGAAAGCTTCTCTGGAAACACCATATATTTT.

This clonotype occurred many times. The chain couples TRBV15 to TRBJ1-2, with D hard to call. This CDR3 is built from 15 residues. Per germline, CDR1 LNHNV and CDR2 YYDKDF (reference sequence). The V gene lost 0 bases and the J gene lost 4 bases, with 12 bases spanning the gap. The CDR3 spells CATSRESLGGYGYTF. The DNA for the CDR3 is TGTGCCACCAGCAGAGAATCTCTGGGTGGCTATGGCTACACCTTC.

This clonotype has ten or more counts. V gene TRBV28 combines with J gene TRBJ1-5; D might be TRBD1 (6 bases). The CDR3 totals 16 residues. V lost 4 bases, J lost 3 bases, and 16 bases lay in between. CDR1 and CDR2 (germline): MDHEN, SYDVKM. DNA for the CDR3: TGTGCCAGCAGTTCAGGGCGGCAGGGGAACAATCAGCCCCAGCATTTT. Protein product: CASSSGRQGNNQPQHF.

In this sample, this clonotype turned up once. The V gene is TRBV7-8, the J gene TRBJ2-7; D remains unclear. This CDR3 has 15 residues. Germline lookup yields CDR1 SGHVS and CDR2 FQNEAQ. Trimming took off 4 bases at V and 0 bases at J, with 13 bases between the two ends. CDR3 DNA: TGTGCCAGCAGCTCCCAGCGCGGCAGCTCCTACGAGCAGTACTTC. It specifies CASSSQRGSSYEQYF. The full variable domain, in which reference TRBV7-8 and TRBJ2-7 provide the parts outside the CDR3, is GAGVSQSPRYKVAKRGQDVALRCDPISGHVSLFWYQQALGQGPEFLTYFQNEAQLDKSGLPSDRFFAERPEGSVSTLKIQRTQQEDSAVYLCASSSQRGSSYEQYFGPGTRLTVT.

This clonotype has more than one count but fewer than ten. The V and J genes are TRBV7-9 and TRBJ1-5; D is unclear. The germline gives CDR1 SEHNR, CDR2 FQNEAQ (reference sequence). The CDR3 runs to 14 residues. Trimming stripped 1 base from V and 2 bases from J, with 6 bases between. CDR3 nucleotide sequence: TGTGCCAGCAGCTTAGGTTATGGCAATCAGCCCCAGCATTTT. Residues: CASSLGYGNQPQHF. Using reference TRBV7-9 and TRBJ1-5 for the parts outside the CDR3, the full variable domain is DTGVSQNPRHKITKRGQNVTFRCDPISEHNRLYWYRQTLGQGPEFLTYFQNEAQLEKSRLLSDRFSAERPKGSFSTLEIQRTEQGDSAMYLCASSLGYGNQPQHFGDGTRLSIL.

This clonotype was picked up many times. The J gene is TRBJ2-1, the V gene TRBV20-1; D possibly uses TRBD1 or TRBD2 (6 bases each). The V gene lost 3 bases and the J gene lost 6 bases, with 27 bases spanning the gap. The V gene's germline CDR1 is DFQATT and CDR2 SNEGSKA (reference sequence). The CDR3 extends over 18 amino acids. CDR3 DNA: TGCAGTGCTAGTGATGGGGCTAGCGCACGACAAGGGGGCAATGAGCAGTTCTTC. This codes for CSASDGASARQGGNEQFF.

This clonotype was seen a few times. Compared with germline, one end of the junction differs, possibly owing to a read error. The genes are TRBV5-1 and TRBJ2-2; D uncertain. The CDR3 is 15 amino acids. Per germline, CDR1 SGHRS and CDR2 YFSETQ. DNA for the CDR3: TGTGCCAGCAGCTTAGCTGGGAAAAACACCGGGGAGCTGTTTTTT. It codes for CASSLAGKNTGELFF.

The rearrangement joins TRBV5-1 to TRBJ1-3, with D tentatively TRBD1 (5 bases). Trimming removed 4 bases at V and 0 bases at J, with 14 bases between. The CDR3 contains 16 residues. Germline V gene lookup returns CDR1 SGHRS and CDR2 YFSETQ. The CDR3 nucleotides read TGCGCCAGCAGCGTGGGTCAGGGAATCTCTGGAAACACCATATATTTT. It specifies CASSVGQGISGNTIYF.

This clonotype appeared many times. J is TRBJ2-7 and V is TRBV28; 9 nucleotides align to TRBD2. Germline V gives CDR1 MDHEN, CDR2 SYDVKM. Germline trimming cut 6 bases from V and 3 bases from J; bases unmatched to any gene: 12. The CDR3 totals 16 residues. The CDR3 loop reads CASSPMGSGSFYEQYF. Here the CDR3 DNA reads TGTGCCAGCAGCCCGATGGGTAGCGGGAGTTTCTACGAGCAGTACTTC.

This clonotype showed up just a few times. The chain combines TRBV5-1 with TRBJ2-4, with TRBD1 matching over 11 bases. Germline V gene data show CDR1 as SGHRS and CDR2 as YFSETQ. This CDR3 has 19 amino acids. V lost 9 bases, J lost 0 bases, and 17 bases stayed unmatched. The CDR3: CATHGTGGEKALAKNIQYF. CDR3 DNA sequence: TGCGCCACCCACGGGACAGGGGGAGAAAAAGCGCTAGCCAAAAACATTCAGTACTTC.

J is TRBJ2-2 and V is TRBV28, with 9 bases matching TRBD1. Germline assignment: CDR1 MDHEN and CDR2 SYDVKM. Trimming cost V 6 bases and J 9 bases; bases outside gene matches: 11. The CDR3 sequence is 15 residues long. The CDR3 region is CASRSGQGRGRELFF. In DNA form, the CDR3 reads TGTGCCAGCAGATCGGGACAGGGAAGGGGCCGGGAGCTGTTTTTT.

This CDR3 is CSVEGTKNEQFF. Written as DNA, the CDR3 is TGCAGCGTTGAAGGGACCAAGAATGAGCAGTTCTTC. The chain combines TRBV29-1 with TRBJ2-1; no reliable D call. The CDR3 sequence is 12 residues long. Trimming took off 1 base at V and 7 bases at J, with 8 bases between the two ends. Germline-derived CDR1 and CDR2 are SQVTM and ANQGSEA.

This clonotype has a handful of counts. V gene TRBV14 combines with J gene TRBJ2-7, with TRBD1 matching 9 bases. Losses at the gene ends were 0 bases for V and 4 bases for J; bases not matched to a gene: 10. Germline values: CDR1 SGHDN, CDR2 FVKESK. This CDR3 is built from 17 residues. CDR3 sequence: CASSQDSWTGVRYEQYF. The DNA of the CDR3 is TGTGCCAGCAGCCAAGATAGTTGGACAGGGGTGAGGTACGAGCAGTACTTC.

Concerning this clonotype: At one end the junction does not follow the germline gene, possibly because of a read error. V gene TRBV9 combines with J gene TRBJ2-7, with TRBD2 matching over 7 bases. Germline CDR1 and CDR2: SGDLS and YYNGEE. This CDR3 has 14 amino acids. CDR3 loop: CASAFGLESYGQYF. The CDR3 region has the DNA TGTGCCAGTGCCTTCGGACTAGAATCCTACGGGCAGTACTTC.

Only a few counts were recorded for this clonotype. V is TRBV20-1 and J is TRBJ2-7; 7 positions match TRBD1. The germline gives CDR1 DFQATT, CDR2 SNEGSKA (reference sequence). Trimming cost V 3 bases and J 1 base; bases outside gene matches: 9. The length of the CDR3 is 15 residues. The CDR3 bases are TGCAGTGCTAGGGACGGACAGGAGGTTTCCTACGAGCAGTACTTC. It translates to CSARDGQEVSYEQYF.

A note on this clonotype: A read error may explain this, as a much larger clone is one base away. The genes are TRBV12-3 or TRBV12-4 and TRBJ2-7; tentatively, D is TRBD2 (6 bases). CDR3 length: 16 amino acids. CDR3 loop: CASSLAGLPPTYEQCF. The CDR3 nucleotides read TGTGCCAGCAGTTTAGCGGGACTGCCACCGACCTACGAGCAGTGCTTC.

The chain links TRBV6-9 to TRBJ2-1; D unresolved. The CDR3 contains 16 residues. The V end lost 2 bases, the J end lost 0 bases, and 11 bases lay between the germline ends. Germline CDR1 MNHGY, CDR2 SVAAGI. The CDR3 DNA reads TGTGCCAGCAGTTATGGTGACATAAACTCCTACAATGAGCAGTTCTTC. It encodes CASSYGDINSYNEQFF.